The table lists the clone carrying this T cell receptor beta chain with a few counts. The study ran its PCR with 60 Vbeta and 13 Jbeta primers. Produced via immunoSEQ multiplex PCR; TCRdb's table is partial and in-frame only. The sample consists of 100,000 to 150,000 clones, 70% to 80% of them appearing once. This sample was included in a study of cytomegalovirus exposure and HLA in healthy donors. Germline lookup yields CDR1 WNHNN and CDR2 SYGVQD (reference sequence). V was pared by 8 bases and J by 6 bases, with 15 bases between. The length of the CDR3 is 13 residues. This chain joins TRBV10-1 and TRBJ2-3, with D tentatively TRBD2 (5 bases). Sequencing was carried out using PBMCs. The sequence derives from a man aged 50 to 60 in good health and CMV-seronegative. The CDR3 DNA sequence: TGCGCCAGCCCCGCGGGTATTCGGGATACGCAGTATTTT. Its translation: CASPAGIRDTQYF.